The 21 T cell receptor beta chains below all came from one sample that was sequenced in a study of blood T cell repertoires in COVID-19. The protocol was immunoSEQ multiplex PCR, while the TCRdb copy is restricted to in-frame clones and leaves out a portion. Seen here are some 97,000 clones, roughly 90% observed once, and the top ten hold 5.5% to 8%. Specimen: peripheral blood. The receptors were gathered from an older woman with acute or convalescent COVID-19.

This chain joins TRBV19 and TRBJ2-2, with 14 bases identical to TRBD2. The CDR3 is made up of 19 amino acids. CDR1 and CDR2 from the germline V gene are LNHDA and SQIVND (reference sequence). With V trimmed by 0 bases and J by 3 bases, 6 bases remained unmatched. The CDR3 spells CASSIEGTSGSWYTGELFF. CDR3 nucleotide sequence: TGTGCCAGTAGTATAGAGGGGACTAGCGGGAGCTGGTACACCGGGGAGCTGTTTTTT.

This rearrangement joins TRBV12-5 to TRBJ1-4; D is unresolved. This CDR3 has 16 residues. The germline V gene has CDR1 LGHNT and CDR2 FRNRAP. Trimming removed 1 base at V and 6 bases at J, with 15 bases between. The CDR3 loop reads CASGLELRLPDEKLFF. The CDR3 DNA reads TGTGCTAGTGGTTTGGAACTACGGTTACCGGATGAAAAACTGTTTTTT.

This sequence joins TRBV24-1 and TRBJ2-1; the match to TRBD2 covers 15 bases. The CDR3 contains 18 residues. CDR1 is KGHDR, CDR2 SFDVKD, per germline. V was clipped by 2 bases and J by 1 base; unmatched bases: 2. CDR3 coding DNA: TGTGCCACCAGTGATTACGGACTAGCGGGAGGGTCCTACAATGAGCAGTTCTTC. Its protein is CATSDYGLAGGSYNEQFF.

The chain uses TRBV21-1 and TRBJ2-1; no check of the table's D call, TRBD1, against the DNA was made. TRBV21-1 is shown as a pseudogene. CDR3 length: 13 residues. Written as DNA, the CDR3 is TGTGCCAGGGGACAGGGAGCTCGGAATGAGCAGTTCTTC. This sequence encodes CARGQGARNEQFF.

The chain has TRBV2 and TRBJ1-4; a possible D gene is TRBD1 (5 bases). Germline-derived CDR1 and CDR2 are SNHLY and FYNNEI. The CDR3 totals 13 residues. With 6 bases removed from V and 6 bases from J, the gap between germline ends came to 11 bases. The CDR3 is CASRAGQYEKLFF. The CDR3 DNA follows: TGTGCCAGCAGGGCCGGACAATATGAAAAACTGTTTTTT.

CDR3 nucleotide sequence: TGCGCCAGCAAAGAACTAGCGGGAACAGATACGCAGTATTTT. The encoded protein is CASKELAGTDTQYF. The V call is TRBV10-2, the J call TRBJ2-3; 10 positions agree with TRBD2. After removal of 7 bases from V and 3 bases from J, the junction contained 4 bases not matched to a gene. This CDR3 contains 14 residues. Germline V gene lookup returns CDR1 WSHSY and CDR2 SAAADI.

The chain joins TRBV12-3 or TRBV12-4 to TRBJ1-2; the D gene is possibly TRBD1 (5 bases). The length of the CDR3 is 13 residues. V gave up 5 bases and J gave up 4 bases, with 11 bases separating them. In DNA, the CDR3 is TGTGCCAGCAGTCCTGGACACCGCTATGGCTACACCTTC. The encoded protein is CASSPGHRYGYTF.

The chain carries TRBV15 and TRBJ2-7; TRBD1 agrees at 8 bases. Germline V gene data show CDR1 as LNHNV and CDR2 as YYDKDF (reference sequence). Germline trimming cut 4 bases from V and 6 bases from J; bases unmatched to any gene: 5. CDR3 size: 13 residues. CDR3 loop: CATSTRTGFEQYF. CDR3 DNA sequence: TGTGCCACCAGCACCCGGACAGGGTTCGAGCAGTACTTC.

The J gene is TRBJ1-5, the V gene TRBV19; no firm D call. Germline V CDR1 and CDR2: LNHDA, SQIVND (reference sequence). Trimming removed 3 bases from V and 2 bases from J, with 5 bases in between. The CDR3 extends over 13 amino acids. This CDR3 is CASSMQGNQPQHF. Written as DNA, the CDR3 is TGTGCCAGTAGTATGCAGGGCAATCAGCCCCAGCATTTT.

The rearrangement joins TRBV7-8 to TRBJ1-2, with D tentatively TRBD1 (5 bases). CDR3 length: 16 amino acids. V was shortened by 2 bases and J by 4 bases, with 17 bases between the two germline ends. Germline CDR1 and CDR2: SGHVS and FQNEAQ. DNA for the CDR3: TGTGCCAGCAGCTTAAGCGGGGGGGGTGGCCTCTATGGCTACACCTTC. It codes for CASSLSGGGGLYGYTF. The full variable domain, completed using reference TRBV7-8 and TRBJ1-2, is GAGVSQSPRYKVAKRGQDVALRCDPISGHVSLFWYQQALGQGPEFLTYFQNEAQLDKSGLPSDRFFAERPEGSVSTLKIQRTQQEDSAVYLCASSLSGGGGLYGYTFGSGTRLTVV.

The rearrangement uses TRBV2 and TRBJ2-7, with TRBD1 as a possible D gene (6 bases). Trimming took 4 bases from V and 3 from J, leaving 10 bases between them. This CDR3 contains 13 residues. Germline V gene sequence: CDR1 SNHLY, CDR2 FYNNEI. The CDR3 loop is CASSGAGVYEQYV. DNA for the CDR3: TGTGCCAGCAGTGGGGCAGGGGTCTACGAGCAGTACGTC.

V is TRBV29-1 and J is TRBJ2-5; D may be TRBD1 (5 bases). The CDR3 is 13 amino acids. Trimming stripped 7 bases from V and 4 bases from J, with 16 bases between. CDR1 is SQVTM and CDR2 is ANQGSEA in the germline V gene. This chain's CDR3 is CSARQHTGETQYF. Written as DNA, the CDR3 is TGCAGCGCTAGACAACATACAGGAGAGACCCAGTACTTC.

This chain's CDR3 is CASSPSGLAGGTSEQFF. CDR3 DNA: TGTGCCAGCAGCCCTTCGGGACTAGCGGGCGGCACATCAGAGCAGTTCTTC. The chain employs TRBV13 and TRBJ2-1; 12 bases are shared with TRBD2. This CDR3 is 17 amino acids long. V lost 5 bases, J lost 10 bases, and 15 bases stayed unmatched. Looked up from germline, CDR1 is PRHDT and CDR2 is FYEKMQ (reference sequence). The full variable domain, in which reference TRBV13 and TRBJ2-1 provide the parts outside the CDR3, is AAGVIQSPRHLIKEKRETATLKCYPIPRHDTVYWYQQGPGQDPQFLISFYEKMQSDKGSIPDRFSAQQFSDYHSELNMSSLELGDSALYFCASSPSGLAGGTSEQFFGPGTRLTVL.

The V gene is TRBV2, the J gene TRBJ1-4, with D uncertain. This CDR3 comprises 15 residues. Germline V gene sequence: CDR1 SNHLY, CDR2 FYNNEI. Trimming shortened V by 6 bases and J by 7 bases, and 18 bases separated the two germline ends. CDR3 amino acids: CASRGVLGGGEKLFF. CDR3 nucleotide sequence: TGTGCCAGCAGGGGTGTTTTAGGCGGCGGTGAAAAACTGTTTTTT.

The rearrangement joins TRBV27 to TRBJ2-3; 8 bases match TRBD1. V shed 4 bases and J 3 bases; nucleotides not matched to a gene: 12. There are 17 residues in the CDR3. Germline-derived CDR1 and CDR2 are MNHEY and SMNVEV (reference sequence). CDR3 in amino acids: CASSSRWTGRGTDTQYF. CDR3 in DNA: TGTGCCAGCAGTTCCCGCTGGACAGGGAGAGGAACAGATACGCAGTATTTT.

The CDR3 DNA sequence: TGTGCCAGTAAATTGGCAGGGCCGCAAGAGACCCAGTACTTC. Its protein product is CASKLAGPQETQYF. This chain uses TRBV19 with TRBJ2-5; a weak D match, TRBD1 (5 bases). The germline V and J ends were trimmed by 7 bases and 2 bases, with 14 bases remaining between them. CDR3 length: 14 amino acids. Germline V gene data show CDR1 as LNHDA and CDR2 as SQIVND (reference sequence).

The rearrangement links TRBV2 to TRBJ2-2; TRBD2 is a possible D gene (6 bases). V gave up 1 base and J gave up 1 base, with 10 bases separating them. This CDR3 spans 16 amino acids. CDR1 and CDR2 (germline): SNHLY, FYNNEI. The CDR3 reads CASSEDAGMNTGELFF. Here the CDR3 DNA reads TGTGCCAGCAGTGAAGATGCGGGAATGAACACCGGGGAGCTGTTTTTT.

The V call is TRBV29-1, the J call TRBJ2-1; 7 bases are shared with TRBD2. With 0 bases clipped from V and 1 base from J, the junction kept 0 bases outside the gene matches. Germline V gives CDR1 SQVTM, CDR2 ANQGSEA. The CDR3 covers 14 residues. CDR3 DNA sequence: TGCAGCGTTGAAGAGCGGGAGTCCTACAATGAGCAGTTCTTC. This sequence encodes CSVEERESYNEQFF.

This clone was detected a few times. The CDR3 sequence: CASRSEGRNTEAFF. The CDR3 region has the DNA TGTGCCAGCAGGTCCGAGGGCCGGAACACTGAAGCTTTCTTT. The rearrangement joins TRBV6-5 to TRBJ1-1; D is uncertain. The V and J ends lost 6 bases and 1 base respectively, with 12 bases between them. Germline CDR1 and CDR2: MNHEY and SVGAGI. The CDR3 totals 14 residues.

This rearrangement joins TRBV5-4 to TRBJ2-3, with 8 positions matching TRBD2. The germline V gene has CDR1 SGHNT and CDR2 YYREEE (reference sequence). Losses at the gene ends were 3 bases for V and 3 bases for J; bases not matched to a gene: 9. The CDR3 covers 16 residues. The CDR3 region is CASSSGGSGGTDTQYF. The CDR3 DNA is TGTGCCAGCAGCTCGGGGGGGTCTGGAGGTACAGATACGCAGTATTTT.

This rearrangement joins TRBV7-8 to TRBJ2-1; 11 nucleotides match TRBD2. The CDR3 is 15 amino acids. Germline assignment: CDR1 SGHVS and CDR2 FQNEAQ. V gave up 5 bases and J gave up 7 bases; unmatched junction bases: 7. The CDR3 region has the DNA TGTGCCAGCAGCCCTACTAGCGGGAGTAGGAATGAGCAGTTCTTC. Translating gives CASSPTSGSRNEQFF.